A selection of T cell receptor beta chains follows, all from one sample in a study of identical twins. MiXCR, applied by TCRdb to the 5' RACE reads, yields one record per CDR3 protein. The data show 500,000 or so distinct CDR3 sequences, approximately 14% seen once. These same records also appear under a second study, on yellow fever vaccine responses in identical twins.

The sample was CD4+ T cells sorted from blood. These receptors all come from a woman between 18 and 29 years old in good health. Both conserved end residues are part of each CDR3. D genes are given only for firm matches. Clone size appears in some rows only: once, few, many, or a class for an expanded clone.

D gene	J gene	clone size	V gene	CDR3 protein	CDR3 DNA
TRBD2	TRBJ2-3	many	TRBV20-1	CSARGSSGRTDTQYF	TGCAGTGCTAGAGGCTCTAGCGGTCGCACAGATACGCAGTATTTT
.	TRBJ1-1	few	TRBV27	CASSLLDSNTEAFF	TGTGCCAGCAGTTTACTAGATTCGAACACTGAAGCTTTCTTT
TRBD2	TRBJ2-2	few	TRBV3-1	CASSQGLAGGPGELFF	TGTGCCAGCAGCCAAGGCCTAGCGGGAGGCCCCGGGGAGCTGTTTTTT
.	TRBJ2-4	.	TRBV5-6	CASSSDRLSQYF	TGTGCCAGCAGCTCCGACAGGTTATCTCAGTACTTC
.	TRBJ2-1	once	TRBV11-2	CASSLYADNEQFF	TGTGCCAGCAGCTTGTACGCCGACAATGAGCAGTTCTTC
.	TRBJ2-1	many	TRBV7-8	CASSLRSSYNEQFF	TGTGCCAGCAGCCTTCGAAGCTCCTACAATGAGCAGTTCTTC
.	TRBJ2-1	.	TRBV6-2/TRBV6-3	CASQIVDGRVNEQFF	TGTGCCAGTCAGATAGTAGACGGAAGGGTCAATGAGCAGTTCTTC
TRBD2	TRBJ2-5	few	TRBV7-2	CASSLEAGGLATQYF	TGTGCCAGCAGCTTAGAAGCGGGAGGGCTGGCGACCCAGTACTTC
TRBD1	TRBJ2-3	.	TRBV6-2/TRBV6-3	CASSYRDRGTDTQYF	TGTGCCAGCAGTTACCGGGACAGGGGTACAGATACGCAGTATTTT
TRBD2	TRBJ2-2	few	TRBV7-9	CASSLTSGSDGELFF	TGTGCCAGCAGCTTAACTAGCGGGAGTGACGGGGAGCTGTTTTTT
TRBD1	TRBJ2-3	.	TRBV4-3	CASSQTDRGRDTQYF	TGCGCCAGCAGCCAAACCGACAGGGGTCGGGATACGCAGTATTTT
.	TRBJ2-3	.	TRBV6-2/TRBV6-3	CASSTDMTSTDTQYF	TGTGCCAGCAGTACCGACATGACTAGCACAGATACGCAGTATTTT
TRBD1	TRBJ2-7	few	TRBV12-3/TRBV12-4	CASSSGTGTGAYEQYF	TGTGCCAGCAGTTCGGGGACCGGGACAGGAGCCTACGAGCAGTACTTC
.	TRBJ2-5	many	TRBV20-1	CRLGVQETQYF	TGCAGGCTCGGAGTTCAAGAGACCCAGTACTTC
.	TRBJ2-7	.	TRBV5-1	CASSDGPSSYEQYF	TGCGCCAGCAGTGACGGTCCCAGCTCCTACGAGCAGTACTTC
.	TRBJ1-3	.	TRBV5-1	CASSLGQDRWNTIYF	TGCGCCAGCAGCTTGGGTCAGGACCGGTGGAACACCATATATTTT
.	TRBJ2-5	few	TRBV20-1	CSGMFGETQYF	TGCAGTGGGATGTTTGGGGAGACCCAGTACTTC
.	TRBJ2-6	few	TRBV6-2/TRBV6-3	CASSLQGGNSGANVLTF	TGTGCCAGCAGCCTCCAGGGGGGGAACTCTGGGGCCAACGTCCTGACTTTC
TRBD1	TRBJ1-4	few	TRBV27	CASSGRDRGDEKLFF	TGTGCCAGCAGTGGACGGGACAGGGGAGATGAAAAACTGTTTTTT
TRBD2	TRBJ2-2	many	TRBV5-1	CASSLALAGMNTGELFF	TGCGCCAGCAGCTTGGCCCTAGCGGGGATGAACACCGGGGAGCTGTTTTTT
.	TRBJ2-7	.	TRBV11-2	CASSFVRDLYEQYF	TGTGCCAGCAGCTTCGTCCGGGACCTCTACGAGCAGTACTTC
.	TRBJ2-1	few	TRBV7-2	CASSPGVPNGNEQFF	TGTGCCAGCAGCCCGGGGGTACCCAATGGCAATGAGCAGTTCTTC
.	TRBJ2-1	.	TRBV29-1	CSVQLGYNEQFF	TGCAGCGTGCAGCTGGGGTACAATGAGCAGTTCTTC
TRBD1	TRBJ2-3	.	TRBV20-1	CSARDRTGGRDTQYF	TGCAGTGCTAGAGATCGAACAGGGGGCAGAGATACGCAGTATTTT
.	TRBJ2-1	.	TRBV7-2	CASSLDYGGYNEQFF	TGTGCCAGCAGCTTAGATTACGGTGGGTACAATGAGCAGTTCTTC
.	TRBJ2-2	few	TRBV11-2	CASSHLGVGAGELFF	TGTGCCAGCAGCCACCTCGGGGTGGGGGCCGGGGAGTTGTTTTTT
TRBD1	TRBJ2-2	few	TRBV7-2	CASSLDRPLANTGELFF	TGTGCCAGCAGCCTGGACAGGCCACTCGCGAACACCGGGGAGCTGTTTTTT
.	TRBJ2-3	.	TRBV2	CASKGGPDTQYF	TGTGCCAGCAAGGGGGGGCCAGATACGCAGTATTTT